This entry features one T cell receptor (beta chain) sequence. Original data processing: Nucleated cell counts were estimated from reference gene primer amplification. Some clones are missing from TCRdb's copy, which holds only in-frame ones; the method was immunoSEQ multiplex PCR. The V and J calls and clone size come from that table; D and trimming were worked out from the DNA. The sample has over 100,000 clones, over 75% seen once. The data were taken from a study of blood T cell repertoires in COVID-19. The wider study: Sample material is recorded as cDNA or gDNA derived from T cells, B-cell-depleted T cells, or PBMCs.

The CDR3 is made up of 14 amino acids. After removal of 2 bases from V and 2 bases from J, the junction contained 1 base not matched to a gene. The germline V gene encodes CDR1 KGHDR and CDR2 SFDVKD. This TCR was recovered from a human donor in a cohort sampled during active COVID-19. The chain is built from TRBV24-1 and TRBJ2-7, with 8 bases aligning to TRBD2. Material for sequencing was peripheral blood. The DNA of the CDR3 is TGTGCCACCAGTGATTGGCGGGAGGCCTACGAGCAGTACTTC. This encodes CATSDWREAYEQYF.